Listed below are T cell receptor beta chains from one sample, sequenced in a study of blood T cell repertoires in COVID-19. Produced via immunoSEQ multiplex PCR; TCRdb's table is partial and in-frame only. Among about 340,000 clones listed, approximately 83% were seen once. Input material: PBMCs or T cells enriched from blood (not recorded which). These receptors were collected from a woman in her thirties or forties with acute COVID-19. The CDR3 runs from the conserved cysteine through the conserved F or W. Fields, in order: D gene, J gene, V gene, clone size, CDR3 DNA, CDR3 protein. D genes are given only for firm matches. The listing skips clone size in some rows; elsewhere it reads once, few, many or a size class.

>TRBD1|TRBJ2-7|TRBV6-2/TRBV6-3|NA
TGTGCCAGCAGTTACAGTCCGGACAGGGGGCACGAGCAGTACTTC
CASSYSPDRGHEQYF
>TRBD1|TRBJ2-1|TRBV19|NA
TGTGCCAGTAGATTCCGGGACAGGATGGTTAATGAGCAGTTCTTC
CASRFRDRMVNEQFF
>TRBD2|TRBJ2-7|TRBV5-1|NA
TGCGCCAGCAGCCCGGGACTAGCGGGAGTTTGGGAGCAGTACTTC
CASSPGLAGVWEQYF
>NA|TRBJ1-5|TRBV5-4|NA
TGTGCCAGCAGCTTACAGGGCGTAGGACAGCCCCAGCATTTT
CASSLQGVGQPQHF
>TRBD1|TRBJ2-1|TRBV5-5|NA
TGTGCCAGCAGCCCGGACAGGGGTGGGGTTTACTCCTACAATGAGCAGTTCTTC
CASSPDRGGVYSYNEQFF
>NA|TRBJ1-5|TRBV7-6|few
TGTGCCAGCAGCTTAGTGTGGGCAGAAGATAGGCCCCAGCATTTT
CASSLVWAEDRPQHF
>TRBD1|TRBJ2-5|TRBV4-3|NA
TGCGCCAGCAGCGCCTGGGGACAGGGGTCCCAAGAGACCCAGTACTTC
CASSAWGQGSQETQYF
>NA|TRBJ2-7|TRBV7-9|NA
TGTGCCAGCAGCCTCGGGAGCCCCCACGAGCAGTACTTC
CASSLGSPHEQYF
>TRBD1|TRBJ1-5|TRBV7-2|NA
TGTGCCAGCAGCTCACAGGGGGCTGGTCAGCCCCAGCATTTT
CASSSQGAGQPQHF
>TRBD2|TRBJ2-7|TRBV14|NA
TGTGCCAGCAGCCAACTAGCGGGGGGGCCCTACGAGCAGTACTTC
CASSQLAGGPYEQYF
>NA|TRBJ1-5|TRBV6-5|NA
TGTGCCACTTCCGGGTTCACAGGGCTCAATCAGCCCCAGCATTTT
CATSGFTGLNQPQHF